These T cell receptor beta chains were read from a single sample in a study of T cell changes during pregnancy in multiple sclerosis. Assay: immunoSEQ multiplex PCR; the TCRdb copy retains only in-frame clones and omits some. The sample consists of around 33,000 clones, roughly 91% of them appearing once. The source was CD8+ T cells from peripheral blood mononuclear cells, collected before pregnancy. These receptors were taken from a female donor with multiple sclerosis, enrolled in a pregnancy study. The CDR3 runs from the conserved cysteine through the conserved F or W. A D gene is named only where the DNA matches it firmly. Size is omitted from some rows. Given values are once, few, many or a class for expanded clones.

. | TRBJ2-5 | TRBV7-9 | . | CASSLAIQETQYF | TGTGCCAGCAGCTTAGCTATCCAAGAGACCCAGTACTTC
. | TRBJ1-1 | TRBV5-1 | . | CASSFWGGHEAFF | TGCGCCAGCAGCTTTTGGGGGGGACATGAAGCTTTCTTT
. | TRBJ1-2 | TRBV7-9 | . | CASSPWREGGYTF | TGTGCCAGCAGCCCGTGGAGGGAAGGGGGCTACACCTTC
. | TRBJ2-2 | TRBV19 | . | CASSIFRDTGELFF | TGTGCCAGTAGCATCTTCCGGGACACCGGGGAGCTGTTTTTT
TRBD2 | TRBJ2-2 | TRBV7-3 | . | CASSLVGGGTGELFF | TGTGCCAGCAGCTTAGTCGGGGGGGGCACCGGGGAGCTGTTTTTT
TRBD2 | TRBJ2-7 | TRBV5-4 | . | CASSFTLAGDTYEQYF | TGTGCCAGCAGCTTTACCCTAGCGGGCGATACCTACGAGCAGTACTTC
. | TRBJ2-3 | TRBV6-4 | few | CASAAQGEGDTQYF | TGTGCCAGCGCCGCACAGGGGGAGGGAGATACGCAGTATTTT
TRBD2 | TRBJ2-4 | TRBV19 | . | CASSILAGGSKNIQYF | TGTGCCAGTAGTATACTAGCGGGGGGATCCAAAAACATTCAGTACTTC
. | TRBJ1-3 | TRBV20-1 | . | CSAPSGNTIYF | TGCAGTGCCCCGTCTGGAAACACCATATATTTT
. | TRBJ2-3 | TRBV6-1 | . | CASSEEEGSTDTQYF | TGTGCCAGCAGTGAAGAGGAGGGAAGCACAGATACGCAGTATTTT
. | TRBJ2-2 | TRBV11-2 | . | CASSLNGVVTGELFF | TGTGCCAGCAGCTTGAACGGTGTGGTAACCGGGGAGCTGTTTTTT
TRBD2 | TRBJ2-2 | TRBV6-5 | . | CASSPGTSTGELFF | TGTGCCAGCAGTCCCGGGACTAGCACCGGGGAGCTGTTTTTT
. | TRBJ1-5 | TRBV10-3 | . | CAISGGDLPQPQHF | TGTGCCATCAGCGGGGGGGACCTTCCTCAGCCCCAGCATTTT
. | TRBJ2-7 | TRBV10-3 | . | CAISESRQPYEQYF | TGTGCCATCAGTGAGTCGAGGCAGCCCTACGAGCAGTACTTC
TRBD1 | TRBJ2-2 | TRBV6-4 | . | CASSAGTGHTGELFF | TGTGCCAGCAGTGCCGGGACAGGGCACACCGGGGAGCTGTTTTTT
TRBD1 | TRBJ1-2 | TRBV10-3 | . | CAISSTTGAPYGYTF | TGTGCCATCAGTAGTACCACAGGGGCCCCCTATGGCTACACCTTC
. | TRBJ1-5 | TRBV30 | . | CAWSVYSNQPQHF | TGTGCCTGGAGTGTGTATAGCAATCAGCCCCAGCATTTT
. | TRBJ2-7 | TRBV7-9 | . | CASSLDTNEQYF | TGTGCCAGCAGCCTAGACACGAACGAGCAGTACTTC
TRBD2 | TRBJ2-3 | TRBV6-4 | once | CASSASGLGGADTQYF | TGTGCCAGCAGTGCATCGGGACTAGGGGGGGCAGATACGCAGTATTTT
. | TRBJ2-3 | TRBV29-1 | . | CSVDHPRSTDTQYF | TGCAGCGTTGATCACCCGAGGAGCACAGATACGCAGTATTTT
. | TRBJ1-2 | TRBV6-5 | . | CASRLGDNPYGYTF | TGTGCCAGCAGGTTAGGGGACAACCCCTATGGCTACACCTTC
. | TRBJ2-3 | TRBV6-6 | . | CASSYSPGLPDTQYF | TGTGCCAGCAGTTACTCGCCGGGACTCCCAGATACGCAGTATTTT
TRBD1 | TRBJ1-1 | TRBV7-9 | . | CASISGQALNTEAFF | TGTGCCAGCATCTCGGGACAGGCCTTGAACACTGAAGCTTTCTTT
TRBD1 | TRBJ2-1 | TRBV11-1 | . | CASSPGTGVEQFF | TGTGCCAGCAGCCCAGGGACAGGCGTTGAGCAGTTCTTC
. | TRBJ1-6 | TRBV2 | . | CASSEVEGSSYNSPLHF | TGTGCCAGCAGTGAAGTGGAGGGGAGCTCCTATAATTCACCCCTCCACTTT